A single sample gave rise to the 3 T cell receptor beta chains below, sequenced in a study of glioma-infiltrating T cells after dendritic cell vaccination. Time point defined: after dendritic cell vaccination, including at tumor progression/relapse. The repertoire was sequenced with immunoSEQ multiplex PCR; TCRdb's copy has only in-frame clones and lacks some. The sample has 70,000 to 90,000 clones; 80% to 85% are singletons. The sequencing here drew on blood, taken after dendritic cell vaccination. These receptors were collected from a human donor with glioblastoma.

This clone appeared a few times. CDR3 sequence (DNA): TGTGCCAGCAGCGCGATTTTCACCGGGGAGCTGTTTTTT. It translates to CASSAIFTGELFF. The rearrangement uses TRBV7-3 and TRBJ2-2, with no clear D. The CDR3 length is 13 residues. The germline V gene has CDR1 SGHTA and CDR2 FQGTGA. Trimming removed 5 bases from V and 4 bases from J, with 8 bases in between.

The V gene is TRBV7-9, the J gene TRBJ2-3; the D is unclear. This CDR3 contains 13 residues. The germline gives CDR1 SEHNR, CDR2 FQNEAQ (reference sequence). Trimming pared 5 bases from V and 7 bases from J, leaving 13 bases between. This CDR3 reads CASSPIHRNTQYF. CDR3 nucleotides: TGTGCCAGCAGCCCCATCCACAGAAATACGCAGTATTTT.

The rearrangement links TRBV6-5 to TRBJ2-2, with D possibly matching TRBD2 (5 bases). Germline V gives CDR1 MNHEY, CDR2 SVGAGI. Trimming removed 6 bases at V and 0 bases at J, with 11 bases between. The CDR3 contains 15 residues. Here the CDR3 reads CASSPGIANTGELFF. The CDR3 DNA sequence: TGTGCCAGCAGCCCCGGGATAGCGAACACCGGGGAGCTGTTTTTT.